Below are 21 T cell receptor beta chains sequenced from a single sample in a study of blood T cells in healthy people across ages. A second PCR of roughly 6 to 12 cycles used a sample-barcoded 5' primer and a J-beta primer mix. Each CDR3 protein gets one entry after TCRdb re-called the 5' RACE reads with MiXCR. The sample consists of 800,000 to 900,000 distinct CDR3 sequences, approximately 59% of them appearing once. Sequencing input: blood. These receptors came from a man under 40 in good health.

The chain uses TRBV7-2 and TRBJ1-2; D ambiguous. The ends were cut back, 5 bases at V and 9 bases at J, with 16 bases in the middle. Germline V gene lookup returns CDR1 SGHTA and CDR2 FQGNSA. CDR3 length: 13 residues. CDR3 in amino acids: CASSPGPMYRYTF. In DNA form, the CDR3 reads TGTGCCAGCAGCCCGGGCCCTATGTATCGCTACACCTTC.

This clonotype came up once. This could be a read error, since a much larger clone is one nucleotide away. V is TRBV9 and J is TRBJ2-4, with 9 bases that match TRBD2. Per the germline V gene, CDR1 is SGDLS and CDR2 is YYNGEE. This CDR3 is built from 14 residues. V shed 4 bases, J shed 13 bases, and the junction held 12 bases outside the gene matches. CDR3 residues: CASSPSGAYNEQYF. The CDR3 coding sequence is TGTGCCAGCAGCCCTAGCGGGGCCTACAATGAGCAGTACTTC.

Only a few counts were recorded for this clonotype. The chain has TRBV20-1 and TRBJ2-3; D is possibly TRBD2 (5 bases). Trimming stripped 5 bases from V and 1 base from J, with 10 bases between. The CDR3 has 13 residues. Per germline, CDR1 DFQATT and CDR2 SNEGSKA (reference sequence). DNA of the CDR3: TGCAGTGCTCCCGGGGTTCGCACAGATACGCAGTATTTT. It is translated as CSAPGVRTDTQYF.

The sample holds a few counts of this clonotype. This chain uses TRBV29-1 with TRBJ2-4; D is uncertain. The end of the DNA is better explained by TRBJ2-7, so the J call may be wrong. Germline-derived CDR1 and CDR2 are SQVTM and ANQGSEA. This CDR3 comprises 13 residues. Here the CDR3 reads CSVEAGFSYEQYF. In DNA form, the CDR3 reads TGCAGCGTTGAAGCCGGTTTCTCCTACGAGCAGTACTTC.

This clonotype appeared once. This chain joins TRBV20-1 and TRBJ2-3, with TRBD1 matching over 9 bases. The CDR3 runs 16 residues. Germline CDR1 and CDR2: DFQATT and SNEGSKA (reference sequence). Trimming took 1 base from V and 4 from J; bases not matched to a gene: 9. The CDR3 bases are TGCAGTGCTAGAGCCCCCCAGGACAGGGGACCAGATACGCAGTATTTT. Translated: CSARAPQDRGPDTQYF.

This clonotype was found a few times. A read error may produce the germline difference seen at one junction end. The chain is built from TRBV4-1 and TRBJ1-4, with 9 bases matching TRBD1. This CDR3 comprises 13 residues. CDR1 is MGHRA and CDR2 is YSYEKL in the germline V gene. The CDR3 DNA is TGCGCCAGCACCTGGACAGGGGATGAAAAATTGTTTTTT. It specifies CASTWTGDEKLFF.

CDR3 residues: CASNPSWGDGTEQYF. The CDR3 DNA is TGCGCCAGCAACCCCTCATGGGGGGACGGGACCGAGCAGTACTTC. V and J are TRBV5-1 and TRBJ2-7; TRBD2 is a possible D gene (6 bases). The CDR3 extends over 15 amino acids. Germline CDR1 SGHRS, CDR2 YFSETQ. V gave up 6 bases and J gave up 6 bases, with 22 bases separating them.

The CDR3 coding sequence is TGCAGTGCTAGACCCGGGACAACATATAATTCACCCCTCCACTTT. Its protein is CSARPGTTYNSPLHF. The chain recombines TRBV20-1 with TRBJ1-6; a weak D match, TRBD1 (6 bases). The CDR3 consists of 15 residues. Trimming cost V 2 bases and J 4 bases, with 12 bases left between them. From germline, CDR1 is DFQATT and CDR2 SNEGSKA (reference sequence).

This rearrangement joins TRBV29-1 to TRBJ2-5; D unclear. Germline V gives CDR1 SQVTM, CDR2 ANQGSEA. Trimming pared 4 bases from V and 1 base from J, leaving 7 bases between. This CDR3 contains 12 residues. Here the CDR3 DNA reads TGCAGCGTTGTGGAAAGCCAAGAGACCCAGTACTTC. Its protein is CSVVESQETQYF.

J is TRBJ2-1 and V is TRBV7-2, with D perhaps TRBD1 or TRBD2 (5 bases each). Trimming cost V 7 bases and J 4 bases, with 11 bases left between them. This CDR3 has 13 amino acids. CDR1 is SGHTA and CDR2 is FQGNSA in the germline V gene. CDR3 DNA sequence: TGTGCCAGCAACGATGGGGGATACAATGAGCAGTTCTTC. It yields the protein CASNDGGYNEQFF.

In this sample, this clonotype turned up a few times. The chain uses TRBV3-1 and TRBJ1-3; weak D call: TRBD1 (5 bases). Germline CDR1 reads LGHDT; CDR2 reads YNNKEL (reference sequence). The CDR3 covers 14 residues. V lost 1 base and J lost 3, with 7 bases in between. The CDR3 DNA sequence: TGTGCCAGCAGCCAAGGACAGATTGGAAACACCATATATTTT. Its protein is CASSQGQIGNTIYF.

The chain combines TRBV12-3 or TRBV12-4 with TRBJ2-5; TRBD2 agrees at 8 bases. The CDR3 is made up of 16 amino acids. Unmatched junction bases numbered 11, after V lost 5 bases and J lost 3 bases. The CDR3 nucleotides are TGTGCCAGCAGTCTCAACCCCGGTAGCGGGGAAGAGACCCAGTACTTC. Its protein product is CASSLNPGSGEETQYF.

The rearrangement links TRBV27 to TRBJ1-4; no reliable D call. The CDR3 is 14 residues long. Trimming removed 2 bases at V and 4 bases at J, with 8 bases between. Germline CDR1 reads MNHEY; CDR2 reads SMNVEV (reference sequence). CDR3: CASSLNGNNEKLFF. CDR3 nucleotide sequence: TGTGCCAGCAGTTTAAACGGGAATAATGAAAAACTGTTTTTT.

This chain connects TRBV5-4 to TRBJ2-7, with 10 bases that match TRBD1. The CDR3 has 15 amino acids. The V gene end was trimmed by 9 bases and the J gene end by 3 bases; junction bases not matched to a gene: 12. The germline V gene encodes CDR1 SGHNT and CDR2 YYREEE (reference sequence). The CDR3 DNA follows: TGTGCCACCAGGAGAGGGACAGGGGAAGACTACGAGCAGTACTTC. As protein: CATRRGTGEDYEQYF.

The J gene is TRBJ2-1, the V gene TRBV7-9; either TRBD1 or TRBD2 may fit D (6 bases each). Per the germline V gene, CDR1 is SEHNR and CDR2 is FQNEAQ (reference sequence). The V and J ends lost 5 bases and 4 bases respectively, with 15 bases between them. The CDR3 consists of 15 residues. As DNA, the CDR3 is TGTGCCAGCAGCGGGGGCGGGGAGACGTACAATGAGCAGTTCTTC. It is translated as CASSGGGETYNEQFF.

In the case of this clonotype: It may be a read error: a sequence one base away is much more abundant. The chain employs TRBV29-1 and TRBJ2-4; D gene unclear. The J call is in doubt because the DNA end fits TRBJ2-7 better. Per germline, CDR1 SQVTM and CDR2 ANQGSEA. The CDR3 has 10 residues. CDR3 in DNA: TGCAGCGTTGTTATCTACGAGCAGTACTTC. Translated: CSVVIYEQYF.

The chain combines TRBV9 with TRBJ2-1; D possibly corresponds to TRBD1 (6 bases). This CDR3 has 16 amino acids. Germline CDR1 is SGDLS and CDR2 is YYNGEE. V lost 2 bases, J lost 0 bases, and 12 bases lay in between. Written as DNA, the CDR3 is TGTGCCAGCAGCGTGACAGGTTCGGACTCCTACAATGAGCAGTTCTTC. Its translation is CASSVTGSDSYNEQFF.

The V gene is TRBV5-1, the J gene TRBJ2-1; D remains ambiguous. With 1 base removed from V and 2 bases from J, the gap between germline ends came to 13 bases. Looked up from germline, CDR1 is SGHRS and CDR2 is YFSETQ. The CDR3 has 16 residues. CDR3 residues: CASSLILGHTYNEQFF. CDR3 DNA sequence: TGCGCCAGCAGCTTGATCCTAGGCCACACCTACAATGAGCAGTTCTTC.

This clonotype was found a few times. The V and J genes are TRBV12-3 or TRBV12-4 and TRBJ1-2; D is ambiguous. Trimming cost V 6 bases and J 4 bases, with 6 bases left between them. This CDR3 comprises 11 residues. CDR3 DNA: TGTGCCAGCAGCCCTACCTATGGCTACACCTTC. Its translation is CASSPTYGYTF.

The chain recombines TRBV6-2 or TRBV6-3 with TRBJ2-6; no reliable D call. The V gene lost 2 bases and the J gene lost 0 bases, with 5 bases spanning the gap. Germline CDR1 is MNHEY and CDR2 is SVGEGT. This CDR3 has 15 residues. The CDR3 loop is CASSYDPSGANVLTF. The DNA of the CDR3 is TGTGCCAGCAGTTACGACCCCTCTGGGGCCAACGTCCTGACTTTC.

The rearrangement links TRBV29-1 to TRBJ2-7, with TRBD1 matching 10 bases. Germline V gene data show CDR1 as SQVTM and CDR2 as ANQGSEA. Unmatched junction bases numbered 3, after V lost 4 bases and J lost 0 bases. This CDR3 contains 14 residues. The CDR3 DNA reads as TGCAGCGTTGGCGGGACAGGGGACTCCTACGAGCAGTACTTC. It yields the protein CSVGGTGDSYEQYF.